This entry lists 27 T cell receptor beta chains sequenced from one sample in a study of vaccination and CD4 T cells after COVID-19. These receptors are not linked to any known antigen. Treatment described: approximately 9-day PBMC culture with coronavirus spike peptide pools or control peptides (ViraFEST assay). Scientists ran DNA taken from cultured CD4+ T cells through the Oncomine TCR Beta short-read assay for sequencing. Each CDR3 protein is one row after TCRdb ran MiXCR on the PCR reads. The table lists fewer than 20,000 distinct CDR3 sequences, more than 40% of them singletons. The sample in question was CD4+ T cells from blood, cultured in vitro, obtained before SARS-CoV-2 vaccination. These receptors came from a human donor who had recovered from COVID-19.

This CDR3 reads CSATGTGAGNTIYF. The CDR3 DNA sequence: TGCAGTGCTACGGGGACAGGGGCTGGAAACACCATATATTTT. The V gene is TRBV20-1, the J gene TRBJ1-3; 10 positions match TRBD1. Trimming took 4 bases from V and 2 from J; bases not matched to a gene: 2. The CDR3 length is 14 residues. CDR1 DFQATT and CDR2 SNEGSKA come from the germline V gene (reference sequence).

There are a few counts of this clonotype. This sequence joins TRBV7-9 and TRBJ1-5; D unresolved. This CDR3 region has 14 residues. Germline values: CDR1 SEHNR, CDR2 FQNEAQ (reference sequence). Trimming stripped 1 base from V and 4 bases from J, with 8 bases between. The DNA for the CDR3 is TGTGCCAGCAGCTTAGAGGCGGTTAATCAGCCCCAGCATTTT. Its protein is CASSLEAVNQPQHF.

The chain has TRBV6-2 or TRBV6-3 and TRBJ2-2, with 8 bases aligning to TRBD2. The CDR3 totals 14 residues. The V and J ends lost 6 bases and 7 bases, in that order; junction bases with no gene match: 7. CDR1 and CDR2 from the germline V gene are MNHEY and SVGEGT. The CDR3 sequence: CASRSGRGIGELFF. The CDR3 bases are TGTGCCAGCAGGAGCGGGAGAGGCATCGGGGAGCTGTTTTTT.

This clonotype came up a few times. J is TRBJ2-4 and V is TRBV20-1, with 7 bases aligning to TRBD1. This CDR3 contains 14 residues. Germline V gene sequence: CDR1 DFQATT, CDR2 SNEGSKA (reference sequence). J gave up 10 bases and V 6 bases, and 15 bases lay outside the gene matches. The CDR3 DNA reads TGCAGTGCCACTCCCTCGACAGGGTCGGGGATTCAGTACTTC. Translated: CSATPSTGSGIQYF.

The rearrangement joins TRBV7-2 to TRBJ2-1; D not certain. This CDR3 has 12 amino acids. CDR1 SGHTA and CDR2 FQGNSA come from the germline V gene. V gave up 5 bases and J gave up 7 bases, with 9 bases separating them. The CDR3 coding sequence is TGTGCCAGCAGCGTTGGGTATAATGAGCAGTTCTTC. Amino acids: CASSVGYNEQFF.

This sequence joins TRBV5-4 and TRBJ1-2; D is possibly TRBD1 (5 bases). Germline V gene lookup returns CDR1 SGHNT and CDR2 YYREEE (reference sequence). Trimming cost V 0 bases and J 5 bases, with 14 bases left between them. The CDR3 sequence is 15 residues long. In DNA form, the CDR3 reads TGTGCCAGCAGCTTGGCCTCGGGGGGGGAGTATGGCTACACCTTC. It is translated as CASSLASGGEYGYTF.

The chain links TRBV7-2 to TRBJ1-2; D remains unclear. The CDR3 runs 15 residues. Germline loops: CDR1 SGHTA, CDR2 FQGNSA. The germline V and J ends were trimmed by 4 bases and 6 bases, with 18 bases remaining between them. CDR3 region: CASSSTRTEYDGYTF. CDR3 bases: TGTGCCAGCAGCTCAACTCGAACAGAGTACGATGGCTACACCTTC.

The CDR3 is CASSGVGHLEETQYF. CDR3 DNA: TGCGCCAGCAGTGGAGTAGGACATTTAGAGGAGACCCAGTACTTC. This chain connects TRBV10-2 to TRBJ2-5; the D gene is possibly TRBD1 (5 bases). This CDR3 has 15 residues. Per the germline V gene, CDR1 is WSHSY and CDR2 is SAAADI. V gave up 4 bases and J gave up 5 bases, with 17 bases separating them.

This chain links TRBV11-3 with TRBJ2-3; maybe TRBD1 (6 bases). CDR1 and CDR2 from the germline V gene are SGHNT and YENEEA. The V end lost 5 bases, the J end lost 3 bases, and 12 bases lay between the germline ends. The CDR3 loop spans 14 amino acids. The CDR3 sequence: CASSLGGRTDTQYF. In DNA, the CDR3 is TGTGCCAGCAGCCTTGGGGGCCGGACAGATACGCAGTATTTT.

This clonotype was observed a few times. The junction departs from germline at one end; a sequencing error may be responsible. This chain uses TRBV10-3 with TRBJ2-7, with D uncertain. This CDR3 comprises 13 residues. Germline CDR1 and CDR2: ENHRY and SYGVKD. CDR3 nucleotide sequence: TGTGCCACCAGTCCCCGAGCACCCTACGAGCAGTACTTC. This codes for CATSPRAPYEQYF.

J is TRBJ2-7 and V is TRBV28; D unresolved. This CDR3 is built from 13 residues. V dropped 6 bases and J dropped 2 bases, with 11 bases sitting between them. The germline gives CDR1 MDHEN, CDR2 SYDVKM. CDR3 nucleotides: TGTGCCAGCAGGGGCGTGAATGCCTACGAGCAGTACTTC. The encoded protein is CASRGVNAYEQYF.

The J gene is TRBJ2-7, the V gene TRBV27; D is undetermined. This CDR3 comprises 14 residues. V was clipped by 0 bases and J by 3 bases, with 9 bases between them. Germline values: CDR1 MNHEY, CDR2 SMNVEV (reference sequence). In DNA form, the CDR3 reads TGTGCCAGCAGTTTATCTGCAGAATTCTACGAGCAGTACTTC. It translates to CASSLSAEFYEQYF.

Here the CDR3 reads CASSLYGLAGANPTGELFF. CDR3 nucleotide sequence: TGTGCCAGCAGCTTATATGGACTAGCGGGGGCCAATCCCACCGGGGAGCTGTTTTTT. The chain links TRBV7-8 to TRBJ2-2; TRBD2 aligns across 13 bases. V gave up 2 bases and J gave up 4 bases; unmatched junction bases: 10. The CDR3 loop spans 19 amino acids. Looked up from germline, CDR1 is SGHVS and CDR2 is FQNEAQ.

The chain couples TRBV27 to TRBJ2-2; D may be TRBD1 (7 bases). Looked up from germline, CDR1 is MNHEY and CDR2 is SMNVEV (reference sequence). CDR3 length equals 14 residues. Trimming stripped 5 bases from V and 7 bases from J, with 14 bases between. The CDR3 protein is CASSPGRGDGELFF. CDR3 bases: TGTGCCAGCAGTCCCGGCAGGGGGGACGGGGAGCTGTTTTTT.

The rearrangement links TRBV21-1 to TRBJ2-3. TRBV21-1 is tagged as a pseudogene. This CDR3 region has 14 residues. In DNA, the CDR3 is TGTGCCAGCAGCAAAGCGCTGCCCACAGATACGCAGTATTTT. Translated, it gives CASSKALPTDTQYF.

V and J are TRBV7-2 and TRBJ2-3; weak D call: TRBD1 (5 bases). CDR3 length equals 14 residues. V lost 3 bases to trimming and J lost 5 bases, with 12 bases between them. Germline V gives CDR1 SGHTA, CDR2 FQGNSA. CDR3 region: CASSLELGQDTQYF. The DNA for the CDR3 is TGTGCCAGCAGCTTGGAGCTGGGGCAAGATACGCAGTATTTT.

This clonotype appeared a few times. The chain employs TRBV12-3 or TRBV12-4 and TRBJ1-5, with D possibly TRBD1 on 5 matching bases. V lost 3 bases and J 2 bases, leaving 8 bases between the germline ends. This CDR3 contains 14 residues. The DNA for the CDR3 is TGTGCCAGCAGTTTGTGGGGGGGCAATCAGCCCCAGCATTTT. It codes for CASSLWGGNQPQHF.

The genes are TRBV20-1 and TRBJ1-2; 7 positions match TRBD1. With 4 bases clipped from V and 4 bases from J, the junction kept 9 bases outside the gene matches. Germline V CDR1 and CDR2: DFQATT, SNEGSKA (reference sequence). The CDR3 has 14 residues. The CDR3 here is CSAIGTASAYGYTF. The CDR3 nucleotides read TGCAGTGCTATCGGGACAGCCTCTGCCTATGGCTACACCTTC.

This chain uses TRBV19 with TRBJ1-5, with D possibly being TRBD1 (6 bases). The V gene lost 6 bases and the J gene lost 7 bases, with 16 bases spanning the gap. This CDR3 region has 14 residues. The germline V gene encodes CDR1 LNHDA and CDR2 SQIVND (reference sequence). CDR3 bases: TGTGCCAGTAGCGGTCGCAGGGGTCGACAGCCCCAGCATTTT. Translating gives CASSGRRGRQPQHF. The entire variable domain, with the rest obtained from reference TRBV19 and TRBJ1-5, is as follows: DGGITQSPKYLFRKEGQNVTLSCEQNLNHDAMYWYRQDPGQGLRLIYYSQIVNDFQKGDIAEGYSVSREKKESFPLTVTSAQKNPTAFYLCASSGRRGRQPQHFGDGTRLSIL.

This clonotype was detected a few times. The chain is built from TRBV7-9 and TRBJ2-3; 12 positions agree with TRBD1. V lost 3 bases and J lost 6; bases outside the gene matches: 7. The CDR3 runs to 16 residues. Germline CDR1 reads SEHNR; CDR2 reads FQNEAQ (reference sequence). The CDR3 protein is CASSLHGTGGGDTQYF. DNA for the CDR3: TGTGCCAGCAGCTTGCATGGGACAGGGGGCGGGGATACGCAGTATTTT.

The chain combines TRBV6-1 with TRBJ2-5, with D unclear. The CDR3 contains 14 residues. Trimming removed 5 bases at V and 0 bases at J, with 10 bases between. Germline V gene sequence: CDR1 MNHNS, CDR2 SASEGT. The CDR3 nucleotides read TGTGCCAGCAGTCACACCTCGTACCAAGAGACCCAGTACTTC. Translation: CASSHTSYQETQYF.

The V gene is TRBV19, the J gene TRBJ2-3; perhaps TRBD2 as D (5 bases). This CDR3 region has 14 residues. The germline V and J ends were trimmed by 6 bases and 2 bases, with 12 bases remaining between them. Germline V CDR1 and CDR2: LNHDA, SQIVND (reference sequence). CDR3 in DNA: TGTGCCAGTAGCCCGGGGTCCTCCACAGATACGCAGTATTTT. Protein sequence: CASSPGSSTDTQYF.

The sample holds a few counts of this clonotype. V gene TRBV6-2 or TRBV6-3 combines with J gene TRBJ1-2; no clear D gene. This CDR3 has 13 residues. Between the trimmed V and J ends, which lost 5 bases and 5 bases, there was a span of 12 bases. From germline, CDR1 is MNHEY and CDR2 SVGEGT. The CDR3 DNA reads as TGTGCCAGCAGTACCCTACAGATATATGGCTACACCTTC. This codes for CASSTLQIYGYTF.

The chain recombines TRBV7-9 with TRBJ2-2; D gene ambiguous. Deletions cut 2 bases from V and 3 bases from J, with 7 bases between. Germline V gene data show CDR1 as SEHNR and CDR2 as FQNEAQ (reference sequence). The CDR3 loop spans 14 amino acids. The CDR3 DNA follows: TGTGCCAGCAGCTTATACGTCGACACCGGGGAGCTGTTTTTT. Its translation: CASSLYVDTGELFF.

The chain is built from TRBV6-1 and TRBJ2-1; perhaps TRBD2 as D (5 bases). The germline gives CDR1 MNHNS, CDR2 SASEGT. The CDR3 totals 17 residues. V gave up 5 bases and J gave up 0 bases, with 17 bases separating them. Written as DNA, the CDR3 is TGTGCCAGCAGTCGTATCAGGACTGTCGGCTCCTACAATGAGCAGTTCTTC. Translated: CASSRIRTVGSYNEQFF.

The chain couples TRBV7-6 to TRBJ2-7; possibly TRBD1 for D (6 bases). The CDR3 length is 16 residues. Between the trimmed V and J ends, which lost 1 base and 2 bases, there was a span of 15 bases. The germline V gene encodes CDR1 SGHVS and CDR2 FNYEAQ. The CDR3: CASSLGGRGSTYEQYF. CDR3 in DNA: TGTGCCAGCAGCTTAGGCGGCAGGGGCAGTACCTACGAGCAGTACTTC.

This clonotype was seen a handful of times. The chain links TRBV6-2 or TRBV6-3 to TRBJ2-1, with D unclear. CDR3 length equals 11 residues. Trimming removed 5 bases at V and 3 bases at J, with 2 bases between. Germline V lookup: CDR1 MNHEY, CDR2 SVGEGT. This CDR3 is CASSNYNEQFF. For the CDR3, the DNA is TGTGCCAGCAGTAACTACAATGAGCAGTTCTTC.